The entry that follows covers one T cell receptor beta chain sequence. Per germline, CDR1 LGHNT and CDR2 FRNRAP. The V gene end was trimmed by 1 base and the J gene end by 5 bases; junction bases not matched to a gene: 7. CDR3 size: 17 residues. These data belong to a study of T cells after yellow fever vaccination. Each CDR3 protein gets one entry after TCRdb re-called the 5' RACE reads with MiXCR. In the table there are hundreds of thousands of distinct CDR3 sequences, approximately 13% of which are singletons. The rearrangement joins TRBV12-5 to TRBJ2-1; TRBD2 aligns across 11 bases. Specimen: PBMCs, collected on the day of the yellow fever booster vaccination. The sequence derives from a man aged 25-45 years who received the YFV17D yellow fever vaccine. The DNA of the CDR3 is TGTGCTAGTGGTTTGGACACCCTAGCGGGAGGACACAATGAGCAGTTCTTC. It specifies CASGLDTLAGGHNEQFF. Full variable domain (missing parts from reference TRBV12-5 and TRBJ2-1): DARVTQTPRHKVTEMGQEVTMRCQPILGHNTVFWYRQTMMQGLELLAYFRNRAPLDDSGMPKDRFSAEMPDATLATLKIQPSEPRDSAVYFCASGLDTLAGGHNEQFFGPGTRLTVL.